This T cell receptor (beta chain) was sequenced during a study of blood T cell repertoires in COVID-19. At the level of the study: Material from acute and convalescent COVID-19 was sourced from the United States, Italy and Spain.

Per the original methods: Reference gene primer amplification gave estimated nucleated cell counts. TCRdb's table, derived via immunoSEQ multiplex PCR, lists solely in-frame clones and lacks some. V, J and clone size are those of that table, while D and trimming were read from the DNA. The sample yields tens of thousands of clones, around 88% seen once. Trimming pared 6 bases from V and 5 bases from J, leaving 11 bases between. The CDR3 extends over 13 amino acids. Per the germline V gene, CDR1 is SNHLY and CDR2 is FYNNEI. Seattle's cohort entered during active infection and was followed longitudinally.

This TCR derives from a woman aged 60-75 years with COVID-19, enrolled during active disease. The sample consisted of peripheral blood. The gene calls are TRBV2 and TRBJ1-5; tentative D call: TRBD1 (6 bases). CDR3 DNA sequence: TGTGCCAGCAGAGAGTACAGGGATCAGCCCCAGCATTTT. Amino acid sequence: CASREYRDQPQHF.